Below, 17 T cell receptor beta chains from the same sample are listed, as sequenced in a study of shared clonotypes between healthy human individuals. Only in-frame clones appear in the TCRdb table, and some are missing; sequencing was by immunoSEQ multiplex PCR. This repertoire shows about 2.4 million clones, 80% to 95% found once; its top ten account for 0.36%. Sequenced input: naive CD4+ T cells from PBMCs. Subset defined: CD45RA+ positively selected. Receptor source: a man aged 18 to 29 in good health. Some clones in this sample may be carry-over from other donors' samples.

The chain's CDR3 is CASSSYKGPEQYF. In DNA, the CDR3 is TGTGCCAGCAGCTCGTACAAGGGGCCCGAGCAGTACTTC. The chain combines TRBV13 with TRBJ2-7, with D tentatively TRBD1 (5 bases). This CDR3 contains 13 residues. The V end lost 4 bases, the J end lost 6 bases, and 13 bases lay between the germline ends. Looked up from germline, CDR1 is PRHDT and CDR2 is FYEKMQ (reference sequence).

This sequence joins TRBV19 and TRBJ1-5; D call uncertain. Trimming removed 3 bases from V and 2 bases from J, with 17 bases in between. CDR3 size: 17 residues. CDR1 LNHDA and CDR2 SQIVND come from the germline V gene (reference sequence). The CDR3 bases are TGTGCCAGTAGTATTCTGCTAGGAGGCCGGGGCAATCAGCCCCAGCATTTT. Amino acid sequence: CASSILLGGRGNQPQHF. The full variable domain, its missing parts supplied by reference TRBV19 and TRBJ1-5, is DGGITQSPKYLFRKEGQNVTLSCEQNLNHDAMYWYRQDPGQGLRLIYYSQIVNDFQKGDIAEGYSVSREKKESFPLTVTSAQKNPTAFYLCASSILLGGRGNQPQHFGDGTRLSIL.

V and J are TRBV28 and TRBJ2-1; 7 bases are a match to TRBD2. Germline V lookup: CDR1 MDHEN, CDR2 SYDVKM. V shed 6 bases, J shed 0 bases, and the junction held 8 bases outside the gene matches. This CDR3 is 16 amino acids long. The CDR3 DNA sequence: TGTGCCAGCAGAAGTTATGGCGGGAGCTCCTACAATGAGCAGTTCTTC. Translation: CASRSYGGSSYNEQFF.

Concerning this clone itself: The same CDR3 is also encoded by other DNA sequences in this sample. The CDR3: CASSLGRTGGYTF. The CDR3 DNA follows: TGTGCCAGCAGCTTGGGCAGGACTGGTGGCTACACCTTC. This chain joins TRBV5-6 and TRBJ1-2; D gene unclear. Germline values: CDR1 SGHDT, CDR2 YYEEEE. V gave up 0 bases and J gave up 7 bases, with 10 bases separating them. This CDR3 is built from 13 residues.

The chain combines TRBV5-1 with TRBJ2-1; 8 nucleotides agree with TRBD2. The CDR3 loop spans 19 amino acids. Germline V gene lookup returns CDR1 SGHRS and CDR2 YFSETQ. Germline trimming cut 4 bases from V and 4 bases from J; bases unmatched to any gene: 19. This chain's CDR3 is CASSPRGGAGEKRYNEQFF. The CDR3 DNA reads TGCGCCAGCAGCCCCCGCGGAGGAGCGGGAGAGAAAAGATACAATGAGCAGTTCTTC.

The rearrangement uses TRBV6-1 and TRBJ1-1; D is uncertain. The germline gives CDR1 MNHNS, CDR2 SASEGT. Deletions cut 7 bases from V and 5 bases from J, with 14 bases between. The CDR3 sequence is 13 residues long. The CDR3 nucleotides read TGTGCCAGCACCGGGAGGGTGGCGACTGAAGCTTTCTTT. It specifies CASTGRVATEAFF.

Comment on this clone: At the DNA level, this CDR3 is encoded by other sequences in the same sample as well. The chain couples TRBV10-3 to TRBJ1-2, with D unresolved. CDR1 is ENHRY, CDR2 SYGVKD, per germline. The V end lost 0 bases, the J end lost 2 bases, and 1 base lay between the germline ends. CDR3 size: 12 residues. This CDR3 is CAISESNYGYTF. The CDR3 DNA follows: TGTGCCATCAGTGAGTCGAACTATGGCTACACCTTC.

V and J are TRBV12-5 and TRBJ2-7; D not resolved. Germline CDR1 is LGHNT and CDR2 is FRNRAP. Trimming stripped 6 bases from V and 3 bases from J, with 12 bases between. The CDR3 totals 13 residues. The CDR3 coding sequence is TGTGCTAGTGGGCCGGACGTTGGCTACGAGCAGTACTTC. Amino acids: CASGPDVGYEQYF.

This clone was counted between two and nine times. The rearrangement uses TRBV2 and TRBJ1-1; D remains ambiguous. This CDR3 spans 13 amino acids. The V gene lost 6 bases and the J gene lost 2 bases, with 10 bases spanning the gap. Germline V gene sequence: CDR1 SNHLY, CDR2 FYNNEI. The CDR3 is CASSFWQNTEAFF. The CDR3 DNA is TGTGCCAGCAGCTTTTGGCAAAACACTGAAGCTTTCTTT.

CDR3 nucleotides: TGCGCCAGCAGCTTGATGATAGCTACCACAGATACGCAGTATTTT. This sequence encodes CASSLMIATTDTQYF. The chain joins TRBV5-1 to TRBJ2-3, with unresolved D. V was shortened by 1 base and J by 2 bases, with 11 bases between the two germline ends. Germline V lookup: CDR1 SGHRS, CDR2 YFSETQ. The CDR3 spans 15 residues. The whole variable domain, filled in from reference TRBV5-1 and TRBJ2-3, reads KAGVTQTPRYLIKTRGQQVTLSCSPISGHRSVSWYQQTPGQGLQFLFEYFSETQRNKGNFPGRFSGRQFSNSRSEMNVSTLELGDSALYLCASSLMIATTDTQYFGPGTRLTVL.

The V call is TRBV9, the J call TRBJ1-2; TRBD1 matches at 11 bases. CDR1 and CDR2 from the germline V gene are SGDLS and YYNGEE. CDR3 length: 15 residues. Germline trimming cut 1 base from V and 3 bases from J; bases unmatched to any gene: 2. DNA for the CDR3: TGTGCCAGCAGCGTACGGGACAGGGGGGACTATGGCTACACCTTC. Protein product: CASSVRDRGDYGYTF.

This clone was counted once. The V call is TRBV5-8, the J call TRBJ2-5, with D perhaps matching TRBD2 (6 bases). Trimming cost V 4 bases and J 6 bases, with 13 bases left between them. Looked up from germline, CDR1 is SGHTS and CDR2 is YDEGEE. The CDR3 runs to 13 residues. CDR3 sequence reads: CASSRRDVKTQYF. Written as DNA, the CDR3 is TGTGCCAGCAGCCGGAGGGACGTGAAGACCCAGTACTTC. The whole variable domain, filled in from reference TRBV5-8 and TRBJ2-5, reads EAGVTQSPTHLIKTRGQQATLRCSPISGHTSVYWYQQALGLGLQFLLWYDEGEERNRGNFPPRFSGRQFPNYSSELNVNALELEDSALYLCASSRRDVKTQYFGPGTRLLVL.

V gene TRBV7-9 combines with J gene TRBJ2-3; 8 bases are shared with TRBD2. Trimming took 5 bases from V and 2 from J; bases not matched to a gene: 12. The CDR3 sequence is 17 residues long. CDR1 and CDR2 from the germline V gene are SEHNR and FQNEAQ (reference sequence). The CDR3 here is CASSPAAGGRLTDTQYF. DNA of the CDR3: TGTGCCAGCAGCCCCGCCGCGGGAGGAAGGCTCACAGATACGCAGTATTTT.

The rearrangement links TRBV29-1 to TRBJ2-1; 7 nucleotides align to TRBD1. The CDR3 is 15 residues long. CDR1 is SQVTM and CDR2 is ANQGSEA in the germline V gene. J lost 2 bases, V lost 8 bases, and 12 bases had no gene match. CDR3 coding DNA: TGCAGCCCTCAAAGACAGGGCCTTACCTACAATGAGCAGTTCTTC. It is translated as CSPQRQGLTYNEQFF.

This sequence joins TRBV11-2 and TRBJ2-1; 8 bases line up with TRBD2. The V gene's germline CDR1 is SGHAT and CDR2 FQNNGV. V dropped 2 bases and J dropped 8; count of bases not matched to a gene: 5. CDR3 length equals 14 residues. The CDR3 sequence: CASSLLREVYEQFF. The CDR3 nucleotides read TGTGCCAGCAGCTTATTGCGGGAGGTCTATGAGCAGTTCTTC.

The chain combines TRBV5-8 with TRBJ2-7; 10 nucleotides align to TRBD2. The germline gives CDR1 SGHTS, CDR2 YDEGEE. This CDR3 region has 14 residues. V was clipped by 2 bases and J by 6 bases; unmatched bases: 5. CDR3 in amino acids: CASSLAGGGAEQYF. The CDR3 coding sequence is TGTGCCAGCAGCTTAGCGGGAGGGGGCGCCGAGCAGTACTTC.

The V call is TRBV19, the J call TRBJ2-1; 10 bases match TRBD2. V shed 7 bases, J shed 8 bases, and the junction held 11 bases outside the gene matches. The CDR3 runs to 15 residues. CDR1 and CDR2 from the germline V gene are LNHDA and SQIVND (reference sequence). CDR3 protein: CASTLGLALRDEQFF. In nucleotides, the CDR3 is TGTGCCAGTACCTTGGGACTAGCGCTTAGGGATGAGCAGTTCTTC.